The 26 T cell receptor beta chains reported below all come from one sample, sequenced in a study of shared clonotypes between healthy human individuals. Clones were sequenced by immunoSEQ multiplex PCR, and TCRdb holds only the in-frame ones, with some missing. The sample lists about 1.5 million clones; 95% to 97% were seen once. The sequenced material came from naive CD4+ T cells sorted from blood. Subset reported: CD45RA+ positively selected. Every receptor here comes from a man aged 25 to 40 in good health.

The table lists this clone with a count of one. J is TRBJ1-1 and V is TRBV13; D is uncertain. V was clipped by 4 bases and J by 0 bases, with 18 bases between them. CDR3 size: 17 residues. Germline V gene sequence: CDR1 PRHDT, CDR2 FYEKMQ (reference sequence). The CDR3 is CASSSKGGQPLNTEAFF. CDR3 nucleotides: TGTGCCAGCAGCTCAAAAGGTGGGCAGCCGCTGAACACTGAAGCTTTCTTT.

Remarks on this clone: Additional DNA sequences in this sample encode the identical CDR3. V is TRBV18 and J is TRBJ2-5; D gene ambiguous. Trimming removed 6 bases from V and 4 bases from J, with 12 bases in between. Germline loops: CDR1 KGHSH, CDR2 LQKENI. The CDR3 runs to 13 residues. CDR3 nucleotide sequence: TGTGCCAGCTCCCCTAAGTCGGGAGAGACCCAGTACTTC. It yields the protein CASSPKSGETQYF.

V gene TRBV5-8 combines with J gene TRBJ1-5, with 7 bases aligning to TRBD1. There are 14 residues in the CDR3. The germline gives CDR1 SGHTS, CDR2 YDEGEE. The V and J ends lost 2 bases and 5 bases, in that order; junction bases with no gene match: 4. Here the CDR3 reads CASSFRGPDQPQHF. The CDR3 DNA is TGTGCCAGCAGCTTTAGGGGGCCCGATCAGCCCCAGCATTTT.

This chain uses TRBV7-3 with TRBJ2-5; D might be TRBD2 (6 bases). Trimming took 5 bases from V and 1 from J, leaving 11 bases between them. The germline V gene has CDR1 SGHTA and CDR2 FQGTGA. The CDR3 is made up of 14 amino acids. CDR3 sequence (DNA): TGTGCCAGCAGCCCCGGGAGCCCCCAAGAGACCCAGTACTTC. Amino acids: CASSPGSPQETQYF.

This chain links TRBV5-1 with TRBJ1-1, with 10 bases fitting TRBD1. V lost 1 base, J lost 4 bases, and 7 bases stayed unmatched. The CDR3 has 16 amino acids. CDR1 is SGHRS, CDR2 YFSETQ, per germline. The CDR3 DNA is TGCGCCAGCAGCTTGTTGGGACAGGGGATAGGCACTGAAGCTTTCTTT. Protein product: CASSLLGQGIGTEAFF.

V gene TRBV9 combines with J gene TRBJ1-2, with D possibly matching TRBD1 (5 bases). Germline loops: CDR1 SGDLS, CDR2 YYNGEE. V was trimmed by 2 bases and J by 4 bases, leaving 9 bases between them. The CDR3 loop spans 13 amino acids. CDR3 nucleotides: TGTGCCAGCAGCGTTCGGGGGAGCTATGGCTACACCTTC. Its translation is CASSVRGSYGYTF.

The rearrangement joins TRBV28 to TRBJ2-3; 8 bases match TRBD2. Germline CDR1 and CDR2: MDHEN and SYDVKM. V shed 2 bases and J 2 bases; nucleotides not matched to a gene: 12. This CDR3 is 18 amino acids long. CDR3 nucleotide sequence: TGTGCCAGCAGTTTACAGGGATTAGCGGGATCGAACACAGATACGCAGTATTTT. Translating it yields CASSLQGLAGSNTDTQYF.

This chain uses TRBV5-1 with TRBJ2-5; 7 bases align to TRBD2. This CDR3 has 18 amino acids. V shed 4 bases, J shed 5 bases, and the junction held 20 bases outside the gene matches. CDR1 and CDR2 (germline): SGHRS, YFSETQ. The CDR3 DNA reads TGCGCCAGCAGCCTGGACTGGCGCGGGAGCTTGTTTGAGGAGACCCAGTACTTC. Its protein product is CASSLDWRGSLFEETQYF.

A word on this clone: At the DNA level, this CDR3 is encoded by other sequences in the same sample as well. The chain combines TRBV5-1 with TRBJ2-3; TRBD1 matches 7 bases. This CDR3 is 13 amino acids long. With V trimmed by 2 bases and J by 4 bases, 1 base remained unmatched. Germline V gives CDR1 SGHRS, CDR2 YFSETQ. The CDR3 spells CASSLGGADTQYF. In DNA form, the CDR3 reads TGCGCCAGCAGCTTAGGGGGCGCAGATACGCAGTATTTT.

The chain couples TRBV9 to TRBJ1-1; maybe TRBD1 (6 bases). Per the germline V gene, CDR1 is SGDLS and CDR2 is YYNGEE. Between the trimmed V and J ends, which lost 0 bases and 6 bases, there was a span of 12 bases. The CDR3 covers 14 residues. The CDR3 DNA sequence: TGTGCCAGCAGCGTAGTTACAGGGAGCTCTGAAGCTTTCTTT. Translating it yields CASSVVTGSSEAFF.

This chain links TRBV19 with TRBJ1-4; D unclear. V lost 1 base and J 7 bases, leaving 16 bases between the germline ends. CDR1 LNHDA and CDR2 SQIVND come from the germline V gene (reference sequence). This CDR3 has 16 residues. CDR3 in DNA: TGTGCCAGTAGTATAGGGGATCGGGCAACTGGTGAAAAACTGTTTTTT. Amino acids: CASSIGDRATGEKLFF.

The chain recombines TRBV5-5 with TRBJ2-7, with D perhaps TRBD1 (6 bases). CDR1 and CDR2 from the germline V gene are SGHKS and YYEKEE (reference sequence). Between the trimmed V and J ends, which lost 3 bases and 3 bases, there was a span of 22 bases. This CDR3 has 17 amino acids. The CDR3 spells CASSSRPPTGGNYEQYF. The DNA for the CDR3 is TGTGCCAGCAGCTCTCGCCCCCCGACAGGTGGGAACTACGAGCAGTACTTC.

Here the CDR3 DNA reads TGTGCCAGCAGCGAGACCGGGACTAGCGGCCTTTACGAGCAGTACTTC. Its translation is CASSETGTSGLYEQYF. This chain uses TRBV9 with TRBJ2-7; 11 nucleotides line up with TRBD2. Germline trimming cut 3 bases from V and 4 bases from J; bases unmatched to any gene: 9. The germline V gene has CDR1 SGDLS and CDR2 YYNGEE. The CDR3 covers 16 residues.

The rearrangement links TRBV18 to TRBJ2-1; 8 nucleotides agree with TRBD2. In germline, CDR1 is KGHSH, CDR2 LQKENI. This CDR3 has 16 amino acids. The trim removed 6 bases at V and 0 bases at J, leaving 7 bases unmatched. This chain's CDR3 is CASSRRSGSSYNEQFF. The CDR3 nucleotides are TGTGCCAGCTCCCGGCGGAGCGGGAGCTCCTACAATGAGCAGTTCTTC.

CDR3 DNA sequence: TGCGCCAGCAGTCCCGGGACTACAAAGTCTCAGTTCTTC. It is translated as CASSPGTTKSQFF. The chain links TRBV10-1 to TRBJ2-1; TRBD2 matches at 7 bases. The CDR3 has 13 residues. V lost 5 bases and J lost 13; bases outside the gene matches: 11. Germline lookup yields CDR1 WNHNN and CDR2 SYGVQD (reference sequence).

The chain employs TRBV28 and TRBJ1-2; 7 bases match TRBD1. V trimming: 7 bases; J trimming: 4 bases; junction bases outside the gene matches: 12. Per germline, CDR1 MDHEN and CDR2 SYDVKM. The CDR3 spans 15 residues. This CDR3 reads CASIETGQRAYGYTF. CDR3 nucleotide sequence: TGTGCCAGCATAGAGACAGGGCAAAGGGCCTATGGCTACACCTTC.

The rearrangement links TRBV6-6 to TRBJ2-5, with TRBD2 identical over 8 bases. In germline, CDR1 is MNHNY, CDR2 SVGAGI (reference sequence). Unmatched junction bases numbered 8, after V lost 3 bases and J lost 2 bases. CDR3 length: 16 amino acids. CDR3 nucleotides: TGTGCCAGCAGTTATTCCATAGCGGGACGGCAAGAGACCCAGTACTTC. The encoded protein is CASSYSIAGRQETQYF.

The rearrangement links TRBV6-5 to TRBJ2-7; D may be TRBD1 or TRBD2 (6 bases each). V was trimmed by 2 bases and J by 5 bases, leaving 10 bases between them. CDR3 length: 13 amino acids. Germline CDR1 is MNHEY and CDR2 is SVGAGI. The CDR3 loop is CASSYRGPNEQYF. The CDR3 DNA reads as TGTGCCAGCAGTTACCGGGGGCCCAACGAGCAGTACTTC.

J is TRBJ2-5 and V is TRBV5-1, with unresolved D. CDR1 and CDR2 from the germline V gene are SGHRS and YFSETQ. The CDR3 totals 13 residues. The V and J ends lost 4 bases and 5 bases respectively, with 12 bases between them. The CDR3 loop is CASSPKPSETQYF. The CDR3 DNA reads TGCGCCAGCAGCCCAAAGCCTTCGGAGACCCAGTACTTC.

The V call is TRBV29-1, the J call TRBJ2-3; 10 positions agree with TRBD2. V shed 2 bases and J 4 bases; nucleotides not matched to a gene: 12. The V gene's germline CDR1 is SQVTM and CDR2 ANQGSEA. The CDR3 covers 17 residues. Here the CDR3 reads CSVERQAGGPLADTQYF. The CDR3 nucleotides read TGCAGCGTTGAACGGCAAGCGGGAGGGCCCCTTGCAGATACGCAGTATTTT.

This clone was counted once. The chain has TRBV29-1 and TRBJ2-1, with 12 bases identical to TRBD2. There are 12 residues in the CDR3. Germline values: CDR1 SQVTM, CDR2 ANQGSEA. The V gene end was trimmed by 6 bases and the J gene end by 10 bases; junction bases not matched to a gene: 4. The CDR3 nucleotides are TGCAGCGTCGGACTAGCGGGGATAGAGCAGTTCTTC. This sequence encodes CSVGLAGIEQFF.

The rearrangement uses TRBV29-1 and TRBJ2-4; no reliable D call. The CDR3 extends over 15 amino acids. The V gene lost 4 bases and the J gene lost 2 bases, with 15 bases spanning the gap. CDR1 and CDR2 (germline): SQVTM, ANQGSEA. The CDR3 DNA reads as TGCAGCGTTGTTGCTTCTTGGGATACCAAAAACATTCAGTACTTC. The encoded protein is CSVVASWDTKNIQYF.

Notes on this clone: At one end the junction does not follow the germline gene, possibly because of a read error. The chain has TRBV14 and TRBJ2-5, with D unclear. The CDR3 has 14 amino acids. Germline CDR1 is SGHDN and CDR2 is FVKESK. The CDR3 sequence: CAGSQVTPSETQYF. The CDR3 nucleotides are TGTGCCGGCAGCCAAGTGACCCCTTCGGAGACCCAGTACTTC.

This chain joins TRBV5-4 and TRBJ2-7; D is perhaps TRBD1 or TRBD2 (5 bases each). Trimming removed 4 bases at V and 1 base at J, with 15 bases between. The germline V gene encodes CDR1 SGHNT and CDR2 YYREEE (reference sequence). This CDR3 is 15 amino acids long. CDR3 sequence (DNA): TGTGCCAGCAGCACCGGGACGGGTGGATCCTACGAGCAGTACTTC. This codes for CASSTGTGGSYEQYF.

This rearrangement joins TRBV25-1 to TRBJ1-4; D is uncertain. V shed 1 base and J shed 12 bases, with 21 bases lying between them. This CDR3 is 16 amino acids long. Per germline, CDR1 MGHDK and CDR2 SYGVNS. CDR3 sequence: CASSEFVGSPGQELFF. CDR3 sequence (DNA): TGTGCCAGCAGTGAATTTGTGGGAAGCCCAGGTCAGGAACTGTTTTTT. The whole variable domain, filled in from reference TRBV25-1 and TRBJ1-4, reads EADIYQTPRYLVIGTGKKITLECSQTMGHDKMYWYQQDPGMELHLIHYSYGVNSTEKGDLSSESTVSRIRTEHFPLTLESARPSHTSQYLCASSEFVGSPGQELFFGSGTQLSVL.

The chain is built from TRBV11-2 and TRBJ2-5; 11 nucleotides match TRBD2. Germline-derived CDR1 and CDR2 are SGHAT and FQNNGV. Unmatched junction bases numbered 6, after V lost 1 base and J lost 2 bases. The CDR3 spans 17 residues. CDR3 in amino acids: CASSLGGASGRQETQYF. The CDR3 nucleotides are TGTGCCAGCAGCTTAGGTGGGGCTAGCGGGAGGCAAGAGACCCAGTACTTC.